This T cell receptor beta chain is drawn from a study of control samples from healthy donors and cancer patients. This CDR3 comprises 15 residues. Germline V CDR1 and CDR2: MGHRA, YSYEKL. Germline trimming cut 4 bases from V and 3 bases from J; bases unmatched to any gene: 8. TCRdb's table, derived via immunoSEQ multiplex PCR, lists solely in-frame clones and lacks some. The sample holds about 170,000 clones, about 90% seen once. The rearrangement uses TRBV4-1 and TRBJ2-7, with 8 nucleotides matching TRBD2. The sample comprised blood. The receptor was derived from a woman in her thirties or forties in good health. The CDR3 coding sequence is TGCGCCAGCAGCCGCCTTTTGCGGGGGGACTACGAGCAGTACTTC. The encoded protein is CASSRLLRGDYEQYF.